This T cell receptor (beta chain) was observed in a study of OX40 agonist ivuxolimab in advanced cancers. The overall study: An agonistic anti-OX40 (CD134) antibody, ivuxolimab, was used to treat the patients. The study, taken as a whole, reports: Mean expanded clone counts were higher in CD8+ than CD4+ T cells. Nonresponders included some who also had low normalized T-cell clonal expansion.

TCRdb's table, derived via immunoSEQ multiplex PCR, lists solely in-frame clones and lacks some. The data show roughly 66,000 clones, around 80% seen once. As for this clone: Its antigen is currently unknown.

Trimming removed 2 bases from V and 4 bases from J, with 12 bases in between. Germline lookup yields CDR1 SGHRS and CDR2 YFSETQ. The CDR3 has 14 residues. V gene TRBV5-1 combines with J gene TRBJ1-1; the D is unclear. This clonotype originated in an adult with an advanced solid tumor such as melanoma, head and neck, liver or kidney cancer. The sample in question was CD4+ or CD8+ T cells sorted from blood, obtained in a trial of the OX40 agonist ivuxolimab. The CDR3 loop is CASSFRLGATEAFF. DNA for the CDR3: TGCGCCAGCAGCTTCCGGCTCGGCGCCACTGAAGCTTTCTTT.